The 15 T cell receptor beta chains given below trace back to one sample, sequenced in a study of T cells in Graves' hyperthyroidism and ophthalmopathy. Amplification targeted TCR beta CDR3 regions from RNA transcripts. HTBI primers were employed in a first-round RT-PCR of the TCR CDR3. TCRdb reanalysed the multiplex PCR reads using MiXCR and keeps one entry per CDR3 protein. The repertoire has 600,000 to 650,000 distinct CDR3 sequences, around 15% of them found once; the top ten carry approximately 3.8%. Specimen: blood. The source is a woman in her twenties or thirties with Graves' hyperthyroidism.

This clonotype was seen a few times. The chain carries TRBV7-8 and TRBJ2-4; D is perhaps TRBD1 or TRBD2 (5 bases each). CDR1 and CDR2 from the germline V gene are SGHVS and FQNEAQ. The CDR3 has 17 residues. Trimming removed 2 bases from V and 0 bases from J, with 14 bases in between. The CDR3 DNA reads as TGTGCCAGCAGCTTACCGGGGCAGACCTTAGCCAAAAACATTCAGTACTTC. As protein: CASSLPGQTLAKNIQYF.

About this clonotype: The conserved phenylalanine or tryptophan normally closing the CDR3 is absent here, so this likely arose from a read error. This sequence joins TRBV12-3 or TRBV12-4 and TRBJ1-3; a possible D gene is TRBD1 (5 bases). The CDR3 is made up of 16 amino acids. Trimming took off 7 bases at V and 2 bases at J, with 18 bases between the two ends. DNA of the CDR3: TGTGCCAGCAAGCTTGCGGGGGGAACGGCTGGAAACACCATATATCTT. It codes for CASKLAGGTAGNTIYL.

This clonotype appeared a few times. The V call is TRBV29-1, the J call TRBJ2-1; D gene ambiguous. Between the trimmed V and J ends, which lost 4 bases and 0 bases, there was a span of 7 bases. There are 13 residues in the CDR3. Germline assignment: CDR1 SQVTM and CDR2 ANQGSEA. CDR3 amino acids: CSVVRSSYNEQFF. CDR3 nucleotide sequence: TGCAGCGTTGTCAGGTCCTCCTACAATGAGCAGTTCTTC.

This clonotype was found many times. The rearrangement uses TRBV11-2 and TRBJ2-7, with TRBD1 matching 8 bases. The V gene's germline CDR1 is SGHAT and CDR2 FQNNGV. Trimming at V came to 5 bases and at J to 3 bases, leaving 12 bases not matched to a gene. The CDR3 has 16 residues. The CDR3, as DNA: TGTGCCAGCAGCCCCATAATACGGACAGGGAACTACGAGCAGTACTTC. Translation: CASSPIIRTGNYEQYF.

This clonotype was seen many times. The chain is built from TRBV5-6 and TRBJ2-7, with 9 bases matching TRBD1. Per the germline V gene, CDR1 is SGHDT and CDR2 is YYEEEE. The V and J ends lost 2 bases and 4 bases, in that order; junction bases with no gene match: 4. This CDR3 has 14 amino acids. CDR3 region: CASSFTGGGYEQYF. The CDR3 nucleotides are TGTGCCAGCAGCTTCACAGGGGGCGGTTACGAGCAGTACTTC.

This clonotype showed up many times. The gene calls are TRBV2 and TRBJ1-5; D perhaps matches TRBD1 (6 bases). CDR3 length: 13 amino acids. With 5 bases removed from V and 6 bases from J, the gap between germline ends came to 11 bases. Germline CDR1 is SNHLY and CDR2 is FYNNEI. Here the CDR3 reads CASSLGALQPQHF. CDR3 DNA sequence: TGTGCCAGCAGTTTGGGGGCTCTTCAGCCCCAGCATTTT.

As to this clonotype: A much larger clone lies a single base off, so this may be a read error. The CDR3 DNA reads TGTGCCAGCAGCGTTGGGGACAGTGAAGCCTACGGGCAGTACTTC. It specifies CASSVGDSEAYGQYF. The chain uses TRBV9 and TRBJ2-7; 7 nucleotides agree with TRBD1. This CDR3 has 15 residues. The V gene's germline CDR1 is SGDLS and CDR2 YYNGEE.

This clonotype has a count of ten or more. The chain employs TRBV28 and TRBJ1-5; D unresolved. Germline V gives CDR1 MDHEN, CDR2 SYDVKM. The CDR3 has 14 amino acids. Trimming took off 8 bases at V and 4 bases at J, with 15 bases between the two ends. Here the CDR3 reads CASADSRWNQPQHF. The DNA for the CDR3 is TGTGCCAGCGCCGATTCGAGATGGAATCAGCCCCAGCATTTT.

This clonotype appeared many times. The chain links TRBV4-1 to TRBJ2-7; a weak D match, TRBD1 (5 bases). V lost 1 base and J lost 0, with 7 bases in between. Germline assignment: CDR1 MGHRA and CDR2 YSYEKL. This CDR3 comprises 14 residues. In nucleotides, the CDR3 is TGCGCCAGCAGCCAAGGAGACAGCTCCTACGAGCAGTACTTC. Translating it yields CASSQGDSSYEQYF.

With regard to this clonotype: It may be a read error: a sequence one base away is much more abundant. The chain has TRBV15 and TRBJ2-7; 8 bases map to TRBD1. There are 15 residues in the CDR3. Trimming removed 5 bases from V and 4 bases from J; junction bases left unmatched: 10. The germline gives CDR1 LNHNV, CDR2 YYDKDF (reference sequence). DNA for the CDR3: TGTGCCACCAGCTTGTGGACAGGGAGCCTATACGAGCAGTACTTC. It encodes CATSLWTGSLYEQYF.

This chain links TRBV29-1 with TRBJ2-4; TRBD1 matches at 7 bases. CDR3 length: 12 amino acids. Losses at the gene ends were 6 bases for V and 7 bases for J; bases not matched to a gene: 6. Germline V gives CDR1 SQVTM, CDR2 ANQGSEA. The CDR3 loop is CSVPGQRNIQYF. Here the CDR3 DNA reads TGCAGCGTGCCGGGACAGCGGAACATTCAGTACTTC.

This clonotype showed up many times. V gene TRBV2 combines with J gene TRBJ2-7; 9 nucleotides align to TRBD2. With V trimmed by 2 bases and J by 0 bases, 5 bases remained unmatched. The germline gives CDR1 SNHLY, CDR2 FYNNEI. The CDR3 is 16 amino acids. The CDR3 DNA is TGTGCCAGCAGTGAATGGGGACTAGCAGACTCCTACGAGCAGTACTTC. This encodes CASSEWGLADSYEQYF. Looking up the rest from reference TRBV2 and TRBJ2-7 gives the full variable domain: EPEVTQTPSHQVTQMGQEVILRCVPISNHLYFYWYRQILGQKVEFLVSFYNNEISEKSEIFDDQFSVERPDGSNFTLKIRSTKLEDSAMYFCASSEWGLADSYEQYFGPGTRLTVT.

Points on this clonotype: An end of the junction differs from the germline gene, which may be a read error. V is TRBV30 and J is TRBJ2-7, with D possibly being TRBD2 (6 bases). Per the germline V gene, CDR1 is GTSNPN and CDR2 is SVGIG (reference sequence). The CDR3 length is 12 residues. This CDR3 reads CARRRGRYEQYF. The CDR3 DNA reads as TGTGCCCGGAGGAGGGGTCGGTACGAGCAGTACTTC.

This clonotype was detected ten times or more. The chain has TRBV24-1 and TRBJ1-2, with a possible D match to TRBD1 (5 bases). Trimming took off 2 bases at V and 4 bases at J, with 10 bases between the two ends. CDR1 and CDR2 from the germline V gene are KGHDR and SFDVKD. The CDR3 loop spans 14 amino acids. The CDR3 DNA reads TGTGCCACCAGTGATTCGGGACCGCGCTATGGCTACACCTTC. This encodes CATSDSGPRYGYTF.

V is TRBV2 and J is TRBJ2-5; perhaps TRBD1 as D (5 bases). This CDR3 is built from 14 residues. The germline gives CDR1 SNHLY, CDR2 FYNNEI. V was trimmed by 7 bases and J by 0 bases, leaving 12 bases between them. The CDR3 sequence: CASTYDRYQETQYF. As DNA, the CDR3 is TGTGCCAGCACCTATGACAGATACCAAGAGACCCAGTACTTC.